The 4 T cell receptor beta chains reported below all come from one sample, sequenced in a study of cytomegalovirus exposure and HLA in healthy donors. Method: immunoSEQ multiplex PCR; TCRdb's copy keeps in-frame clones and lacks some. The profile shows 150,000 to 170,000 clones, 86% of them singletons. Sequencing was done on a sample of PBMCs. These receptors were taken from a human donor in good health.

The genes are TRBV4-1 and TRBJ1-6; 7 positions agree with TRBD1. CDR3 length: 17 amino acids. Germline V gene lookup returns CDR1 MGHRA and CDR2 YSYEKL. V shed 2 bases and J 6 bases; nucleotides not matched to a gene: 10. The CDR3 spells CASSQFRDSEGNSPLHF. CDR3 DNA: TGCGCCAGCAGCCAATTCCGGGACAGCGAGGGTAATTCACCCCTCCACTTT.

Written as DNA, the CDR3 is TGTGCCAGCAGCCCCCTGGTCGGTGGAGGTTCACCCCTCCACTTT. Translating it yields CASSPLVGGGSPLHF. The chain employs TRBV7-2 and TRBJ1-6; D call uncertain. In germline, CDR1 is SGHTA, CDR2 FQGNSA. The length of the CDR3 is 15 residues. Trimming shortened V by 5 bases and J by 9 bases, and 17 bases separated the two germline ends.

The chain has TRBV5-1 and TRBJ1-1; D is undetermined. With 1 base removed from V and 1 base from J, the gap between germline ends came to 8 bases. CDR1 SGHRS and CDR2 YFSETQ come from the germline V gene. The CDR3 loop spans 14 amino acids. The CDR3 coding sequence is TGCGCCAGCAGCTTGCAGTACCGGAACACTGAAGCTTTCTTT. Residues: CASSLQYRNTEAFF.

The V call is TRBV5-4, the J call TRBJ1-2; D gene ambiguous. CDR1 and CDR2 (germline): SGHNT, YYREEE (reference sequence). V gave up 5 bases and J gave up 0 bases, with 14 bases separating them. The CDR3 is 15 residues long. CDR3 in DNA: TGTGCCAGCAGGCCCGACTTCATGGCTAACTATGGCTACACCTTC. Its protein is CASRPDFMANYGYTF.